This is a list of T cell receptor beta chains from one sample in a study of identical twins. MiXCR was run by TCRdb on the 5' RACE reads, yielding one entry per CDR3 protein. In the table there are 250,000 or so distinct CDR3 sequences, roughly 8.7% of which are singletons. This same sample was also part of a study on yellow fever vaccine responses in identical twins.

The sequencing input was CD8+ T cells sorted from blood. These TCRs come from a woman younger than 30 in good health. Each CDR3 is given with its conserved first and last residue. D genes are given only for firm matches. Size values are once, few and many counts, or a class for expanded clones, and some rows have none.

d_call: NA; clone_size: NA; v_call: TRBV7-6; j_call: TRBJ2-5; cdr3_nt: TGTGCCAGCAGCGGCGGGACAGCGGAGACCCAGTACTTC; cdr3_aa: CASSGGTAETQYF
d_call: TRBD1; clone_size: many; v_call: TRBV4-2; j_call: TRBJ2-7; cdr3_nt: TGTGCCAGCAGCCAAGATCGACAGGGGGCTCCCCACGAGCAGTACTTC; cdr3_aa: CASSQDRQGAPHEQYF
d_call: TRBD2; clone_size: NA; v_call: TRBV4-3; j_call: TRBJ2-1; cdr3_nt: TGCGCCAGCAGCCAAGGAGGGGCGGGGGGCAATGAGCAGTTCTTC; cdr3_aa: CASSQGGAGGNEQFF
d_call: TRBD1; clone_size: NA; v_call: TRBV28; j_call: TRBJ1-1; cdr3_nt: TGTGCCAGCAGTTTACAGGGGGCCTACGTCGAAGCTTTCTTT; cdr3_aa: CASSLQGAYVEAFF
d_call: NA; clone_size: few; v_call: TRBV5-6; j_call: TRBJ1-1; cdr3_nt: TGTGCCAGCAGCTTGGGTTGGGGCGGACACACTGAAGCTTTCTTT; cdr3_aa: CASSLGWGGHTEAFF
d_call: NA; clone_size: NA; v_call: TRBV7-8; j_call: TRBJ1-1; cdr3_nt: TGTGCCAGCAGCTTCCAGGGTTTGCTTAACACTGAAGCTTTCTTT; cdr3_aa: CASSFQGLLNTEAFF
d_call: TRBD2; clone_size: NA; v_call: TRBV2; j_call: TRBJ2-2; cdr3_nt: TGTGCCAGCAGAGCTACTAGCGGGGAGGTCACCGGGGAGCTGTTTTTT; cdr3_aa: CASRATSGEVTGELFF
d_call: TRBD1; clone_size: few; v_call: TRBV28; j_call: TRBJ2-7; cdr3_nt: TGTGCCAGCAGTTCGCCCCCGACAGGGAGTCTTCACGAGCAGTACTTC; cdr3_aa: CASSSPPTGSLHEQYF
d_call: NA; clone_size: many; v_call: TRBV15; j_call: TRBJ2-5; cdr3_nt: TGTGCCACCAGCAGAGATACCGAAGTGGAGACCCAGTACTTC; cdr3_aa: CATSRDTEVETQYF
d_call: TRBD2; clone_size: many; v_call: TRBV3-1; j_call: TRBJ2-2; cdr3_nt: TGTGCCAGCAGCCCTTCGACTAGCGGGGGATGGAACGCCGGGGAGCTGTTTTTT; cdr3_aa: CASSPSTSGGWNAGELFF